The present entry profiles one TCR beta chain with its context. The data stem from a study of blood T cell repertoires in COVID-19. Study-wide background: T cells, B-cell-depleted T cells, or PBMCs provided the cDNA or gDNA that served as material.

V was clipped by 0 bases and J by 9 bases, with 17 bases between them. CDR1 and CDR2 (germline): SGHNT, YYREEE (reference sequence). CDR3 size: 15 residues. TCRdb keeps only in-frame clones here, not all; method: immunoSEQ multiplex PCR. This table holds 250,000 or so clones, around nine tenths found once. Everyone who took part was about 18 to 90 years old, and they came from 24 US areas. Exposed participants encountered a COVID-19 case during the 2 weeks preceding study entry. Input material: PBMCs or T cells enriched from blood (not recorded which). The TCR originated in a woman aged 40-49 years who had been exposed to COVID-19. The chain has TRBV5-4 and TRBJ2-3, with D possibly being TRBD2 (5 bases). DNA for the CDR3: TGTGCCAGCAGCTTGGGAGGGCGACTCCCGGACACGCAGTATTTT. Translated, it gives CASSLGGRLPDTQYF.